Below, 6 T cell receptor beta chains from the same sample are listed, as sequenced in a study of cytomegalovirus exposure and HLA in healthy donors. PCR employed 60 Vbeta and 13 Jbeta primers. The data were produced by immunoSEQ multiplex PCR, yet TCRdb's version contains in-frame clones alone and is incomplete. This table has approximately 200,000 clones, about 75% appearing once. The sequencing input was PBMCs. Every receptor here comes from a man aged 18 to 35 in good health and CMV-seronegative.

The V and J genes are TRBV5-4 and TRBJ1-5; TRBD1 aligns across 9 bases. J was trimmed by 0 bases and V by 4 bases; bases with no gene match: 8. CDR3 length: 17 amino acids. CDR1 is SGHNT and CDR2 is YYREEE in the germline V gene (reference sequence). The CDR3 DNA reads TGTGCCAGCAGCCAAAGTACAGGGGGCTATAGCAATCAGCCCCAGCATTTT. This sequence encodes CASSQSTGGYSNQPQHF.

This rearrangement joins TRBV4-3 to TRBJ2-3, with a tentative D call TRBD2 (6 bases). The CDR3 runs to 20 residues. Trimming shortened V by 0 bases and J by 0 bases, and 22 bases separated the two germline ends. CDR1 and CDR2 from the germline V gene are LGHNA and YSLEER. As DNA, the CDR3 is TGCGCCAGCAGCCAAGATAGGGGACTGAGCTCGGCGGGAAGCACAGATACGCAGTATTTT. Translating gives CASSQDRGLSSAGSTDTQYF.

This clone was detected once. Its ends do not fully match the called genes, so a read error is possible. J is TRBJ1-2 and V is TRBV6-1; 12 bases match TRBD1. Germline V gene lookup returns CDR1 MNHNS and CDR2 SASEGT. The CDR3 contains 12 residues. The CDR3: CASSEGQGALSF. The CDR3 DNA is TGTGCCAGCAGTGAGGGACAGGGGGCCCTGTCCTTC.

This clone was detected only a few times. The chain recombines TRBV30 with TRBJ1-2, with TRBD1 matching over 7 bases. CDR1 is GTSNPN, CDR2 SVGIG, per germline (reference sequence). J was trimmed by 5 bases and V by 1 base; bases with no gene match: 10. The CDR3 length is 15 residues. CDR3 coding DNA: TGTGCCTGGAGTGGGAAAGACAGGGCGTGGTATGGCTACACCTTC. Protein sequence: CAWSGKDRAWYGYTF.

The sample holds a few counts of this clone. The rearrangement joins TRBV18 to TRBJ2-5, with 8 bases matching TRBD1. Germline V gene sequence: CDR1 KGHSH, CDR2 LQKENI. This CDR3 contains 15 residues. The V segment lost 3 bases and the J segment 4 bases; nucleotides outside the gene matches: 7. This CDR3 reads CASSPGQGRGETQYF. For the CDR3, the DNA is TGTGCCAGCTCACCCGGACAGGGAAGAGGAGAGACCCAGTACTTC.

The genes are TRBV10-3 and TRBJ2-5; D is unresolved. V was trimmed by 5 bases and J by 2 bases, leaving 12 bases between them. CDR1 and CDR2 (germline): ENHRY, SYGVKD. The CDR3 totals 14 residues. The CDR3, as DNA: TGTGCCATCAGTCCGACTGGTCTACAAGAGACCCAGTACTTC. Translating gives CAISPTGLQETQYF.